This TCR beta chain was identified in a study of blood T cell repertoires in COVID-19. Looking at the study overall: The United States, Italy and Spain supplied acute and convalescent COVID-19 samples. From T cells, B-cell-depleted T cells, or PBMCs came the material, which was cDNA or gDNA.

In the study's own analysis: For nucleated cells, counts were estimated from reference gene primer amplification. Generated by immunoSEQ multiplex PCR, the TCRdb table keeps only in-frame clones and is missing some. Clone size and the V and J calls come from that table; the DNA yielded D and trimming. Of 380,000 or so clones in the sample, roughly 90% were seen once. Losses at the gene ends were 5 bases for V and 3 bases for J; bases not matched to a gene: 5. From germline, CDR1 is SGHRS and CDR2 YFSETQ. This CDR3 contains 14 residues. The receptor was isolated from a man aged 35 to 55 with acute or convalescent COVID-19. The chain employs TRBV5-1 and TRBJ2-4, with TRBD2 identical over 7 bases. The material sequenced was peripheral blood. The CDR3 DNA sequence: TGCGCCAGCAGGTCCCCGGGAGGCAAAAACATTCAGTACTTC. Its translation: CASRSPGGKNIQYF.